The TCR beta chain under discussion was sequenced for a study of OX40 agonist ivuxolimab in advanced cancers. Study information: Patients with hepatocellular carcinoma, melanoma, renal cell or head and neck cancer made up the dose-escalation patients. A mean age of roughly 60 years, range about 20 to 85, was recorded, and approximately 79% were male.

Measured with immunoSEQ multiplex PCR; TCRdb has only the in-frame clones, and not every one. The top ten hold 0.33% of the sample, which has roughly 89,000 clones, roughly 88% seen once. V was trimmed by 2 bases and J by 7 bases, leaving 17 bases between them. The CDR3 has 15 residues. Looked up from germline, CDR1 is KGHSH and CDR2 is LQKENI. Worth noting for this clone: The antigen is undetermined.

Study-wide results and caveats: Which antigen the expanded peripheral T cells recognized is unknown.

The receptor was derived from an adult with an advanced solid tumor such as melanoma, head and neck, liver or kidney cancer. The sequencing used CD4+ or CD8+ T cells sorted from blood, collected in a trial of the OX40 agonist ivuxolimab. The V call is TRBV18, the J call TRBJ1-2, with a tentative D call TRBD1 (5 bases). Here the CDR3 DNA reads TGTGCCAGCTCACCAGAGGGGTTAGGATCCGCTGGCTACACCTTC. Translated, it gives CASSPEGLGSAGYTF.